A single sample gave rise to the 11 T cell receptor beta chains below, sequenced in a study of T cell responses to AZD1222 COVID-19 vaccine. Some clones are missing from TCRdb's copy, which holds only in-frame ones; the method was immunoSEQ multiplex PCR. The sample carries about 86,000 clones, 88% recorded once. Sample: peripheral blood, taken 28 days after the second AZD1222 dose. These receptors all come from an adult who received the AZD1222 COVID-19 vaccine.

The rearrangement links TRBV4-1 to TRBJ2-7; TRBD2 matches 7 bases. Germline trimming cut 4 bases from V and 2 bases from J; bases unmatched to any gene: 5. This CDR3 contains 14 residues. Germline-derived CDR1 and CDR2 are MGHRA and YSYEKL. As DNA, the CDR3 is TGCGCCAGCAGCCCCATACGGGGGGCCTACGAGCAGTACTTC. Translation: CASSPIRGAYEQYF.

The chain uses TRBV4-3 and TRBJ2-2, with 10 nucleotides matching TRBD2. The V segment lost 4 bases and the J segment 8 bases; nucleotides outside the gene matches: 13. From germline, CDR1 is LGHNA and CDR2 YSLEER. The CDR3 extends over 17 amino acids. In nucleotides, the CDR3 is TGCGCCAGCAGCCCCTACTGGACTAGCGGAGCTCCTGGGGAGCTGTTTTTT. Translating gives CASSPYWTSGAPGELFF.

V is TRBV6-5 and J is TRBJ1-5, with D tentatively TRBD1 (6 bases). This CDR3 region has 14 residues. With 5 bases removed from V and 1 base from J, the gap between germline ends came to 9 bases. CDR1 and CDR2 (germline): MNHEY, SVGAGI. CDR3 coding DNA: TGTGCCAGCAGTACAGGGTCCAGCAATCAGCCCCAGCATTTT. It specifies CASSTGSSNQPQHF.

This sequence joins TRBV6-5 and TRBJ2-1; D gene uncertain. Germline-derived CDR1 and CDR2 are MNHEY and SVGAGI. The CDR3 loop spans 11 amino acids. Trimming removed 4 bases at V and 9 bases at J, with 7 bases between. The CDR3 spells CASSLGIEQFF. The DNA of the CDR3 is TGTGCCAGCAGTTTAGGGATTGAGCAGTTCTTC.

This chain's CDR3 is CAAERNYGYTF. In DNA form, the CDR3 reads TGTGCTGCAGAGCGTAACTATGGCTACACCTTC. The V gene is TRBV7-9, the J gene TRBJ1-2; D uncertain. Germline V lookup: CDR1 SEHNR, CDR2 FQNEAQ (reference sequence). The CDR3 extends over 11 amino acids. The full variable domain, its missing parts supplied by reference TRBV7-9 and TRBJ1-2, is DTGVSQNPRHKITKRGQNVTFRCDPISEHNRLYWYRQTLGQGPEFLTYFQNEAQLEKSRLLSDRFSAERPKGSFSTLEIQRTEQGDSAMYLCAAERNYGYTFGSGTRLTVV.

The genes are TRBV18 and TRBJ1-2, with 9 bases fitting TRBD1. CDR1 is KGHSH, CDR2 LQKENI, per germline. This CDR3 is 13 amino acids long. J gave up 7 bases and V 6 bases, and 6 bases lay outside the gene matches. This CDR3 is CASSPGQGAGYTF. The CDR3 region has the DNA TGTGCCAGCTCTCCGGGACAGGGAGCTGGCTACACCTTC.

The chain joins TRBV5-1 to TRBJ2-6, with TRBD1 matching over 11 bases. V gave up 7 bases and J gave up 2 bases; unmatched junction bases: 5. Germline CDR1 reads SGHRS; CDR2 reads YFSETQ. The CDR3 runs to 16 residues. The CDR3 DNA reads TGCGCCAGCCGGGACAGGGGGAGGCCTGGGGCCAACGTCCTGACTTTC. This gives the protein CASRDRGRPGANVLTF.

The chain uses TRBV4-1 and TRBJ2-3; 8 nucleotides line up with TRBD2. J was trimmed by 5 bases and V by 5 bases; bases with no gene match: 12. Germline V gene sequence: CDR1 MGHRA, CDR2 YSYEKL. The CDR3 runs 16 residues. Written as DNA, the CDR3 is TGCGCCAGCAGCTCAGACCCCGGGGGGGCCGTAGATACGCAGTATTTT. Its protein product is CASSSDPGGAVDTQYF.

The rearrangement joins TRBV15 to TRBJ2-2, with 7 positions matching TRBD1. CDR1 and CDR2 (germline): LNHNV, YYDKDF (reference sequence). The CDR3 consists of 16 residues. V was pared by 8 bases and J by 3 bases, with 12 bases of the junction left unmatched. The CDR3 DNA reads TGTGCCACCTGGGCACCGCAGGACAGGCACACCGGGGAGCTGTTTTTT. This gives the protein CATWAPQDRHTGELFF.

V usage is TRBV19 and J usage is TRBJ1-2; D not certain. Looked up from germline, CDR1 is LNHDA and CDR2 is SQIVND (reference sequence). With 3 bases removed from V and 5 bases from J, the gap between germline ends came to 13 bases. This CDR3 region has 14 residues. In DNA form, the CDR3 reads TGTGCCAGTAGTATCGCAGGTACCGCTTATGGCTACACCTTC. Protein: CASSIAGTAYGYTF.

This rearrangement joins TRBV5-1 to TRBJ1-4; D perhaps matches TRBD1 (5 bases). The V and J ends lost 4 bases and 0 bases respectively, with 16 bases between them. CDR3 size: 17 residues. Germline V gene sequence: CDR1 SGHRS, CDR2 YFSETQ. The chain's CDR3 is CASSKTENGPTNEKLFF. The CDR3 nucleotides read TGCGCCAGCAGCAAGACAGAGAACGGGCCAACTAATGAAAAACTGTTTTTT.